This TCR beta chain was identified in a study of cytomegalovirus exposure and HLA in healthy donors. The germline V gene has CDR1 SGHKS and CDR2 YYEKEE (reference sequence). This CDR3 region has 14 residues. Trimming removed 4 bases from V and 3 bases from J; junction bases left unmatched: 5. This clone was picked up a small number of times. PCR primers comprised 60 Vbeta and 13 Jbeta primers. TCRdb's copy holds only in-frame clones and misses some; the assay was immunoSEQ multiplex PCR. The top ten hold approximately 6% of the sample, which has 75,000 to 90,000 clones, around 78% seen once. This clonotype was sampled from a male donor in good health and CMV-seropositive. The chain carries TRBV5-5 and TRBJ2-3, with 7 bases that match TRBD1. The specimen was PBMCs. The CDR3 sequence: CASSTGVGTDTQYF. The CDR3 DNA sequence: TGTGCCAGCAGCACAGGGGTTGGGACAGATACGCAGTATTTT.